This TCR beta chain was sequenced in a study (dated by TCRdb to the mid-2010s). About the investigation overall: The study tested whether tumor-infiltrating Tregs in breast cancer are recruited from blood Tregs or converted in situ from other CD4+ T cell subsets. Overall study results and their limits: The TCR alpha and beta sequences of tumor-infiltrating Tregs showed the greatest overlap with tumor naive CD4+ T cells, followed by blood naive CD4+ T cells. Tumor memory CD4+ T cell TCR gene usage was found to cluster with blood and lymph node memory CD4+ cells and with lymph node naive CD4+ cells. Validation in the larger cohort was restricted to a single TCR beta V-J rearrangement rather than whole repertoires.

Full-length TCR variable regions were amplified by 5' RACE PCR with constant-region reverse primers, and semi-nested PCR with Nested Universal Primer A was subsequently performed. Using the ReliaPrep RNA Cell Miniprep System, total RNA was extracted, and the SMARTer RACE 5'/3' Kit was then used to reverse transcribe the RNA into 5'RACE-ready cDNA. Multiplex adaptors were used to barcode full-length TCR alpha and beta libraries, and the barcoded libraries were sequenced on an Illumina MiSeq. As for the authors' bioinformatics: Sequencing data were pooled across the five patients for each of nine subset-tissue groups and compared by unsupervised clustering of TCR gene usage. The Morisita-Horn index was used to calculate repertoire similarity, with shared sequences weighted according to their contribution to each repertoire. The public reads were quality trimmed at Q25 with fastp and then assembled into clones with MiXCR by TCRdb, keeping productive beta chains. When rows share a CDR3 protein, they turn into one entry using the most common DNA and genes. Here the V and J calls rest on TCRdb's processing, not on the authors' analysis. This sample lists approximately 5,000 distinct CDR3 sequences; roughly 31% were detected once. Together, the top ten hold about 7.9% of the sample.

By sample share, this clonotype is medium-sized (0.01 to 0.1%). The antigen it binds to is not known. Qualities for individual bases were not recorded, and no much larger clone is one base off. CD4+CD45RO+CD25- cells were isolated as memory CD4+ T cells. Tregs, naive and memory CD4+ T cells from tumor, blood and ipsilateral draining lymph nodes of a few breast cancer patients underwent full-length TCR alpha and beta sequencing. Tumor tissue, along with lymph nodes from ipsilateral axillary dissection, was perfused with PBS, minced, and then digested using collagenase I and hyaluronidase. Ficoll density gradient centrifugation was used to isolate mononuclear cells from lymph nodes or from 40 to 50 ml of peripheral blood. FACS confirmed that the sorted cell populations were more than 90% pure. Taken from cysteine to phenylalanine, the CDR3 has 16 residues. Only the CDR3 part of the read is kept: 48 bases, read in frame from the first base. According to the germline V gene (reference sequence), CDR1 reads LNHNV and CDR2 reads YYDKDF. The V and J ends are trimmed by 0 bases and 2 bases, leaving 14 bases between them.

Rearrangement joined TRBV15 to TRBJ2-7; a tentative D match to TRBD1 spans 5 bases. Sequencing was done on a sample of memory CD4+ T cells sorted from a lymph node. The label giving this sample's cell subset or site can be read as: memory CD4+ T cells, CD4+CD45RO+CD25-. The TCR originated in a female donor with breast cancer. The bases read TGTGCCACCAGCAGAGATTTGGGGCAGGTTGCCTACGAGCAGTACTTC. The resulting protein is CATSRDLGQVAYEQYF. With the portions outside the CDR3 filled from the reference TRBV15 and TRBJ2-7 genes, the complete variable region becomes DAMVIQNPRYQVTQFGKPVTLSCSQTLNHNVMYWYQQKSSQAPKLLFHYYDKDFNNEADTPDNFQSRRPNTSFCFLDIRSPGLGDTAMYLCATSRDLGQVAYEQYFGPGTRLTVT.